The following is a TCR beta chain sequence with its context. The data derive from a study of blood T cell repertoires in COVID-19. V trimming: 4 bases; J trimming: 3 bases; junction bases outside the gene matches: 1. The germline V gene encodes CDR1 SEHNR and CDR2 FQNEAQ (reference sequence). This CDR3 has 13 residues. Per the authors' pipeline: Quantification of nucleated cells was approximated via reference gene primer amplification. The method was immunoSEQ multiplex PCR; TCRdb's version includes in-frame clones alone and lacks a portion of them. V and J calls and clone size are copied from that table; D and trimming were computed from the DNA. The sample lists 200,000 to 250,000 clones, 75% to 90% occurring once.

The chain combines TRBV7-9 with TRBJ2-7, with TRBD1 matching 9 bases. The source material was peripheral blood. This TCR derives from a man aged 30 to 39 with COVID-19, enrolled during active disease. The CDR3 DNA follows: TGTGCCAGCAGCTGGGGACAGGGCTACGAGCAGTACTTC. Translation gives CASSWGQGYEQYF.